Below, 30 T cell receptor beta chains from the same sample are listed, as sequenced in a study of blood T cell repertoires in COVID-19. Measured with immunoSEQ multiplex PCR; TCRdb has only the in-frame clones, and not every one. Found here are 93,000 or so clones, 84% of them singletons; the top ten hold about 11%. The sample taken for sequencing was peripheral blood. All receptors derive from a human donor in a cohort sampled during active COVID-19.

The chain joins TRBV15 to TRBJ1-3, with unresolved D. The V end lost 1 base, the J end lost 2 bases, and 6 bases lay between the germline ends. Germline lookup yields CDR1 LNHNV and CDR2 YYDKDF (reference sequence). The length of the CDR3 is 14 residues. CDR3 loop: CATSRVSTGNTIYF. The CDR3 DNA follows: TGTGCCACCAGCAGAGTGTCTACTGGAAACACCATATATTTT.

The chain has TRBV12-5 and TRBJ2-6; TRBD2 is a possible D gene (5 bases). This CDR3 has 13 amino acids. Germline CDR1 reads LGHNT; CDR2 reads FRNRAP. CDR3 region: CASEGFGANVLTF. In DNA form, the CDR3 reads TGTGCCAGCGAGGGTTTCGGGGCCAACGTCCTGACTTTC.

The chain couples TRBV6-2 or TRBV6-3 to TRBJ1-1; D remains unclear. The CDR3 has 13 amino acids. V was clipped by 2 bases and J by 3 bases, with 7 bases between them. Germline-derived CDR1 and CDR2 are MNHEY and SVGEGT. The CDR3 is CASSYGRDTEAFF. In DNA form, the CDR3 reads TGTGCCAGCAGTTACGGCCGGGACACTGAAGCTTTCTTT.

This clone was counted a single time. The rearrangement uses TRBV19 and TRBJ1-1; 12 bases fit TRBD1. The CDR3 consists of 17 residues. J gave up 0 bases and V 7 bases, and 9 bases lay outside the gene matches. Germline-derived CDR1 and CDR2 are LNHDA and SQIVND (reference sequence). The chain's CDR3 is CASTFGTGGFMNTEAFF. The DNA for the CDR3 is TGTGCCAGTACTTTCGGGACAGGGGGCTTCATGAACACTGAAGCTTTCTTT.

This sequence joins TRBV10-2 and TRBJ2-7; 12 bases are a match to TRBD2. V gave up 6 bases and J gave up 3 bases; unmatched junction bases: 30. This CDR3 has 23 amino acids. Germline CDR1 is WSHSY and CDR2 is SAAADI. DNA of the CDR3: TGCGCCAGCAGCAACTTACTACTCACTTCGCGAGGGGAACTAGCGGGGGGAAACTACGAGCAGTACTTC. Protein: CASSNLLLTSRGELAGGNYEQYF.

With regard to this clone: The junction does not match germline at one end; this may be a read error. The chain links TRBV2 to TRBJ2-7; D perhaps matches TRBD1 (5 bases). CDR3 length: 14 amino acids. CDR1 is SNHLY and CDR2 is FYNNEI in the germline V gene. CDR3 amino acids: CASREDRNSYEQYF. The DNA for the CDR3 is TGTGCCAGCAGGGAAGACAGAAACTCCTACGAGCAGTACTTC.

In DNA, the CDR3 is TGTGCCAGCAGTTCACCAAAACTAGCGGGGGTTCCCTACGAGCAGTACTTC. Amino acids: CASSSPKLAGVPYEQYF. J is TRBJ2-7 and V is TRBV27; 11 bases are shared with TRBD2. Germline V gene lookup returns CDR1 MNHEY and CDR2 SMNVEV (reference sequence). The CDR3 has 17 amino acids. The J segment lost 2 bases and the V segment lost 4 bases, leaving 10 bases of the junction unmatched.

CDR3 sequence: CASRIRDRYTEAFF. CDR3 bases: TGTGCCAGCAGGATCCGGGACAGGTACACTGAAGCTTTCTTT. The gene calls are TRBV28 and TRBJ1-1; 8 positions agree with TRBD1. The CDR3 totals 14 residues. CDR1 MDHEN and CDR2 SYDVKM come from the germline V gene. The J segment lost 3 bases and the V segment lost 6 bases, leaving 6 bases of the junction unmatched.

This chain links TRBV18 with TRBJ2-2; D unclear. The CDR3 sequence is 14 residues long. Germline V gives CDR1 KGHSH, CDR2 LQKENI. V was cut by 6 bases and J by 6 bases, with 14 bases left in between. CDR3 coding DNA: TGTGCCAGCTCTGGTACACTACCTCCCGGGGAGCTGTTTTTT. Its translation is CASSGTLPPGELFF.

This clone has just one count. This chain joins TRBV29-1 and TRBJ2-7; TRBD1 matches 7 bases. This CDR3 is built from 13 residues. Germline lookup yields CDR1 SQVTM and CDR2 ANQGSEA. With V trimmed by 4 bases and J by 2 bases, 5 bases remained unmatched. Here the CDR3 DNA reads TGCAGCGTTGGACAGGGTGGGGCCTACGAGCAGTACTTC. Its translation is CSVGQGGAYEQYF.

This clone was seen more than once but under ten times. For the CDR3, the DNA is TGTGCCAGCAGCCCGCCGGGACGGGGGATTGGAAACACCATATATTTT. It encodes CASSPPGRGIGNTIYF. The chain employs TRBV7-2 and TRBJ1-3; possibly TRBD1 for D (5 bases). The CDR3 has 16 amino acids. V lost 5 bases to trimming and J lost 3 bases, with 17 bases between them. Germline CDR1 reads SGHTA; CDR2 reads FQGNSA.

V usage is TRBV5-1 and J usage is TRBJ1-1, with 7 bases that match TRBD1. The CDR3 runs 16 residues. Trimming at V came to 0 bases and at J to 1 base, leaving 6 bases not matched to a gene. Germline V CDR1 and CDR2: SGHRS, YFSETQ. The CDR3 DNA reads as TGCGCCAGCAGCTTGGTGGCCGGGACAGCGAACACTGAAGCTTTCTTT. It codes for CASSLVAGTANTEAFF.

The CDR3 is CASSLSPAENTEAFF. The CDR3 DNA is TGCGCCAGCAGCTTGTCCCCCGCAGAAAACACTGAAGCTTTCTTT. The genes are TRBV5-1 and TRBJ1-1; unclear D gene. The germline V gene encodes CDR1 SGHRS and CDR2 YFSETQ. The V and J ends lost 1 base and 2 bases respectively, with 12 bases between them. The CDR3 runs to 15 residues. Variable domain in full (rest from reference TRBV5-1 and TRBJ1-1): KAGVTQTPRYLIKTRGQQVTLSCSPISGHRSVSWYQQTPGQGLQFLFEYFSETQRNKGNFPGRFSGRQFSNSRSEMNVSTLELGDSALYLCASSLSPAENTEAFFGQGTRLTVV.

The chain's CDR3 is CASKSMDRVGYTF. In DNA, the CDR3 is TGTGCCAGCAAGTCAATGGACAGGGTGGGCTACACCTTC. J is TRBJ1-2 and V is TRBV9, with 8 positions matching TRBD1. Germline assignment: CDR1 SGDLS and CDR2 YYNGEE. CDR3 length equals 13 residues. The V gene end was trimmed by 6 bases and the J gene end by 8 bases; junction bases not matched to a gene: 9.

The chain recombines TRBV9 with TRBJ2-1; a weak D match, TRBD2 (5 bases). The CDR3 covers 14 residues. Germline CDR1 and CDR2: SGDLS and YYNGEE. V was shortened by 0 bases and J by 7 bases, with 11 bases between the two germline ends. The CDR3 is CASSVAPSSNEQFF. The CDR3, as DNA: TGTGCCAGCAGCGTAGCTCCTAGCAGTAATGAGCAGTTCTTC.

The chain couples TRBV20-1 to TRBJ2-3, with 7 bases that match TRBD2. The CDR3 loop spans 14 amino acids. Trimming cost V 3 bases and J 4 bases; bases outside gene matches: 7. Germline-derived CDR1 and CDR2 are DFQATT and SNEGSKA (reference sequence). This chain's CDR3 is CSASWGGVSDTQYF. For the CDR3, the DNA is TGCAGTGCTAGTTGGGGGGGAGTTTCAGATACGCAGTATTTT.

The chain recombines TRBV11-2 with TRBJ1-2; a possible D gene is TRBD1 (5 bases). Germline V gives CDR1 SGHAT, CDR2 FQNNGV. The CDR3 is 15 residues long. V lost 6 bases and J lost 1, with 15 bases in between. The CDR3 is CASSEQATYNYGYTF. The DNA for the CDR3 is TGTGCCAGCAGTGAACAGGCGACGTATAACTATGGCTACACCTTC. Drawing the rest from reference TRBV11-2 and TRBJ1-2, the complete variable domain is EAGVAQSPRYKIIEKRQSVAFWCNPISGHATLYWYQQILGQGPKLLIQFQNNGVVDDSQLPKDRFSAERLKGVDSTLKIQPAKLEDSAVYLCASSEQATYNYGYTFGSGTRLTVV.

The chain links TRBV10-1 to TRBJ1-1; D is unclear. Germline CDR1 WNHNN, CDR2 SYGVQD (reference sequence). Trimming cost V 2 bases and J 5 bases, with 12 bases left between them. This CDR3 spans 14 amino acids. The CDR3 nucleotides read TGCGCCAGCAGTGAGGGGCGGGTAGGGACTGAAGCTTTCTTT. Amino acid sequence: CASSEGRVGTEAFF.

The chain is built from TRBV19 and TRBJ1-5, with 7 bases lining up with TRBD1. The CDR3 totals 15 residues. V was pared by 5 bases and J by 6 bases, with 10 bases of the junction left unmatched. CDR1 LNHDA and CDR2 SQIVND come from the germline V gene (reference sequence). Written as DNA, the CDR3 is TGTGCCAGTAGTGGAGGACAGGCCTGGGGTCAGCCCCAGCATTTT. This codes for CASSGGQAWGQPQHF.

This clone has a single count. The chain couples TRBV7-2 to TRBJ1-2; no clear D gene. Between the trimmed V and J ends, which lost 5 bases and 7 bases, there was a span of 11 bases. Germline-derived CDR1 and CDR2 are SGHTA and FQGNSA. CDR3 length equals 12 residues. This CDR3 is CASSPPPGGYTF. Here the CDR3 DNA reads TGTGCCAGCAGCCCGCCCCCGGGTGGCTACACCTTC. The variable domain in full, with the rest retrieved from reference TRBV7-2 and TRBJ1-2, is GAGVSQSPSNKVTEKGKDVELRCDPISGHTALYWYRQSLGQGLEFLIYFQGNSAPDKSGLPSDRFSAERTGGSVSTLTIQRTQQEDSAVYLCASSPPPGGYTFGSGTRLTVV.

The V call is TRBV5-1, the J call TRBJ1-6; D unresolved. The CDR3 loop spans 16 amino acids. Germline CDR1 and CDR2: SGHRS and YFSETQ. Trimming took 0 bases from V and 10 from J, leaving 17 bases between them. Written as DNA, the CDR3 is TGCGCCAGCAGCTTGGTTAGCCGGGAGGCGGGATCACCCCTCCACTTT. Protein: CASSLVSREAGSPLHF.

The rearrangement uses TRBV28 and TRBJ1-2, with a tentative D call TRBD1 (5 bases). The CDR3 has 14 residues. CDR1 MDHEN and CDR2 SYDVKM come from the germline V gene. Trimming removed 11 bases from V and 8 bases from J, with 24 bases in between. CDR3 in DNA: TGTGCCGTACGGGGGGAGGTAAACTATGGCGGCTACACCTTC. Translation gives CAVRGEVNYGGYTF.

The chain couples TRBV11-3 to TRBJ2-3; TRBD2 aligns across 8 bases. The CDR3 consists of 16 residues. Germline CDR1 reads SGHNT; CDR2 reads YENEEA. The ends lost 4 bases at V and 0 bases at J; junction bases unmatched: 6. The CDR3 spells CASSYGLAGSTDTQYF. The CDR3 DNA follows: TGTGCCAGCAGCTACGGACTAGCCGGGAGCACAGATACGCAGTATTTT.

The chain recombines TRBV5-4 with TRBJ2-3, with 12 bases fitting TRBD2. The CDR3 length is 16 residues. The J segment lost 4 bases and the V segment lost 1 base, leaving 4 bases of the junction unmatched. Germline V gives CDR1 SGHNT, CDR2 YYREEE (reference sequence). CDR3 DNA sequence: TGTGCCAGCAGCTTGAAAGCTAGCGGGGGGGCAGATACGCAGTATTTT. Its translation: CASSLKASGGADTQYF.

The genes are TRBV5-1 and TRBJ2-2; weak D call: TRBD1 (5 bases). Germline V gene data show CDR1 as SGHRS and CDR2 as YFSETQ. V was pared by 0 bases and J by 0 bases, with 9 bases between. The CDR3 spans 16 residues. The CDR3 reads CASSLEWTPNTGELFF. In DNA, the CDR3 is TGCGCCAGCAGCTTGGAGTGGACACCGAACACCGGGGAGCTGTTTTTT.

This clone was detected once. This CDR3 is missing its conserved last phenylalanine or tryptophan, likely due to a read error. Because the CDR3's place on the DNA is in doubt, the DNA is left out and the CDR3 is given as listed by TCRdb. The chain is built from TRBV11-3 and TRBJ2-7; the table's D call TRBD1 went unverified against the DNA. Including both end residues, the CDR3 is 11 amino acids long. CDR1 and CDR2 from the germline V gene are SGHNT and YENEEA. CDR3 residues: CASSSSGTMLI.

This chain links TRBV19 with TRBJ1-6, with TRBD1 as a possible D gene (6 bases). V lost 3 bases and J 6 bases, leaving 12 bases between the germline ends. This CDR3 contains 15 residues. Germline CDR1 is LNHDA and CDR2 is SQIVND (reference sequence). In DNA form, the CDR3 reads TGTGCCAGTAGTATTGAGGACAGCATTAATTCACCCCTCCACTTT. Residues: CASSIEDSINSPLHF.

With respect to this clone: One junction end disagrees with the germline gene, perhaps due to a read error. This chain connects TRBV11-1 to TRBJ2-1; 7 bases map to TRBD2. The CDR3 totals 16 residues. Germline V gene lookup returns CDR1 SGHAT and CDR2 FQDESV (reference sequence). CDR3 region: CASSLPTSVIYSERFF. CDR3 nucleotide sequence: TGTGCCAGCAGCTTGCCTACTAGCGTGATATACAGTGAGCGGTTCTTC.

This sequence joins TRBV6-2 or TRBV6-3 and TRBJ1-2; D ambiguous. The V end was cut by 5 bases, the J end by 5 bases, with 18 bases between. CDR1 and CDR2 (germline): MNHEY, SVGEGT. The CDR3 loop spans 15 amino acids. CDR3 nucleotide sequence: TGTGCCAGCAGTCTACCCTCCCCCCCGGGGTATGGCTACACCTTC. Encoded protein: CASSLPSPPGYGYTF.

The V call is TRBV7-9, the J call TRBJ2-4; possibly TRBD2 for D (6 bases). CDR3 length: 16 residues. V lost 5 bases to trimming and J lost 2 bases, with 16 bases between them. Per germline, CDR1 SEHNR and CDR2 FQNEAQ (reference sequence). CDR3 region: CASSHYSGRTKNIQYF. The CDR3 DNA follows: TGTGCCAGCAGCCACTATTCGGGGAGGACCAAAAACATTCAGTACTTC. Full variable domain (rest looked up from reference TRBV7-9 and TRBJ2-4): DTGVSQNPRHKITKRGQNVTFRCDPISEHNRLYWYRQTLGQGPEFLTYFQNEAQLEKSRLLSDRFSAERPKGSFSTLEIQRTEQGDSAMYLCASSHYSGRTKNIQYFGAGTRLSVL.